Presented here are 32 T cell receptor beta chains from one specimen sequenced in a study of blood T cell repertoires in COVID-19 (dated by TCRdb to 2019 to 2021). The method was the immunoSEQ multiplex PCR assay. TCRdb carries this immuneACCESS record with in-frame sequences only. Its versions omit some clonotypes, under half of them owing to an unresolved V gene in the studies checked, with the rest unexplained. For this sample the table gives approximately 140,000 clones, of which over 75% were detected only once. About 10% of the sample is held by the ten biggest clonotypes. The sequenced sample consisted of peripheral blood. All receptors derive from a man between 60 and 75 years old with active or convalescent COVID-19.

The chain links TRBV28 to TRBJ1-1; D gene unclear. The CDR3 extends over 12 amino acids. V was shortened by 11 bases and J by 0 bases, with 10 bases between the two germline ends. From germline, CDR1 is MDHEN and CDR2 SYDVKM. The CDR3 reads CAVTGMNTEAFF. In nucleotides, the CDR3 is TGTGCCGTGACGGGGATGAACACTGAAGCTTTCTTT.

The chain recombines TRBV18 with TRBJ2-1; 14 nucleotides line up with TRBD2. The CDR3 has 16 amino acids. V dropped 3 bases and J dropped 9; count of bases not matched to a gene: 7. CDR1 and CDR2 (germline): KGHSH, LQKENI. The DNA for the CDR3 is TGTGCCAGCTCACCGGGACTAGCGGGGGCTGGGGGTGAGCAGTTCTTC. This codes for CASSPGLAGAGGEQFF.

A word on this clone: Other DNA sequences within the sample encode an identical CDR3. The V gene is TRBV5-6, the J gene TRBJ1-1, with 7 bases aligning to TRBD1. The trim removed 1 base at V and 2 bases at J, leaving 2 bases unmatched. CDR3 size: 14 residues. Germline CDR1 and CDR2: SGHDT and YYEEEE. The CDR3 sequence is CASSLRGGNTEAFF. CDR3 DNA sequence: TGTGCCAGCAGCTTGAGAGGGGGCAACACTGAAGCTTTCTTT.

V gene TRBV6-5 combines with J gene TRBJ1-1; D possibly corresponds to TRBD1 (5 bases). This CDR3 is 14 amino acids long. V dropped 2 bases and J dropped 6 bases, with 13 bases sitting between them. CDR1 and CDR2 from the germline V gene are MNHEY and SVGAGI. The CDR3 DNA reads TGTGCCAGCAGTTACGGAGGGGCTATCGCTGAAGCTTTCTTT. Its translation: CASSYGGAIAEAFF.

On this clone: Sequence at one end of the junction differs from germline and may be a read error. This chain links TRBV30 with TRBJ1-3; D not resolved. CDR1 and CDR2 (germline): GTSNPN, SVGIG (reference sequence). The CDR3 is 12 residues long. CDR3 residues: CAWSNSRNTIYF. CDR3 sequence (DNA): TGTGCCTGGAGTAACTCTAGAAACACCATATATTTT.

The chain recombines TRBV5-8 with TRBJ2-6; D is perhaps TRBD2 (5 bases). The germline V gene encodes CDR1 SGHTS and CDR2 YDEGEE. The V gene lost 6 bases and the J gene lost 0 bases, with 13 bases spanning the gap. The CDR3 sequence is 16 residues long. The CDR3 bases are TGTGCCAGCACCCCGGGGTTCATCTCTGGGGCCAACGTCCTGACTTTC. The encoded protein is CASTPGFISGANVLTF. The whole variable domain, filled in from reference TRBV5-8 and TRBJ2-6, reads EAGVTQSPTHLIKTRGQQATLRCSPISGHTSVYWYQQALGLGLQFLLWYDEGEERNRGNFPPRFSGRQFPNYSSELNVNALELEDSALYLCASTPGFISGANVLTFGAGSRLTVL.

This chain joins TRBV14 and TRBJ2-1, with D perhaps matching TRBD2 (6 bases). Germline CDR1 is SGHDN and CDR2 is FVKESK. The CDR3 has 13 residues. V lost 4 bases, J lost 10 bases, and 14 bases lay in between. CDR3 residues: CASSPPTSNEQFF. The DNA for the CDR3 is TGTGCCAGCAGCCCTCCGACTAGTAACGAGCAGTTCTTC.

The rearrangement links TRBV7-3 to TRBJ2-3; weak D call: TRBD2 (8 bases). CDR3 length: 17 residues. The V and J ends lost 2 bases and 4 bases respectively, with 19 bases between them. Germline lookup yields CDR1 SGHTA and CDR2 FQGTGA. The DNA for the CDR3 is TGTGCCAGCAGCTTAGAATCGACAGGGCGGGGGGCAGATACGCAGTATTTT. This gives the protein CASSLESTGRGADTQYF.

The chain carries TRBV7-3 and TRBJ2-1; D perhaps matches TRBD2 (5 bases). CDR3 length: 13 residues. CDR1 is SGHTA, CDR2 FQGTGA, per germline. V lost 4 bases, J lost 4 bases, and 8 bases lay in between. As DNA, the CDR3 is TGTGCCAGCAGCTCGCGGGTTTACAATGAGCAGTTCTTC. This encodes CASSSRVYNEQFF.

J is TRBJ2-1 and V is TRBV7-9; no clear D. Germline CDR1 reads SEHNR; CDR2 reads FQNEAQ (reference sequence). The CDR3 totals 14 residues. Trimming took off 5 bases at V and 15 bases at J, with 23 bases between the two ends. The CDR3 nucleotides read TGTGCCAGCAGCCAGTCCGGAGCCCTTAGGTGGTGGTTCTTC. Its translation is CASSQSGALRWWFF. Looking up the rest from reference TRBV7-9 and TRBJ2-1 gives the full variable domain: DTGVSQNPRHKITKRGQNVTFRCDPISEHNRLYWYRQTLGQGPEFLTYFQNEAQLEKSRLLSDRFSAERPKGSFSTLEIQRTEQGDSAMYLCASSQSGALRWWFFGPGTRLTVL.

CDR3: CASSIFRGLSQNIQYF. CDR3 coding DNA: TGTGCCAGTAGTATTTTCCGCGGACTCTCACAAAACATTCAGTACTTC. The gene calls are TRBV19 and TRBJ2-4, with D possibly being TRBD2 (5 bases). This CDR3 contains 16 residues. Per germline, CDR1 LNHDA and CDR2 SQIVND (reference sequence). Trimming pared 3 bases from V and 5 bases from J, leaving 17 bases between.

The chain has TRBV5-8 and TRBJ2-7; TRBD2 agrees at 11 bases. Germline V gene lookup returns CDR1 SGHTS and CDR2 YDEGEE. After removal of 5 bases from V and 0 bases from J, the junction contained 10 bases not matched to a gene. The CDR3 length is 17 residues. The CDR3 DNA is TGTGCCAGCAGTCCTGCCCGGCTAGCGGGGGGCTCCTACGAGCAGTACTTC. It codes for CASSPARLAGGSYEQYF.

The rearrangement links TRBV6-2 or TRBV6-3 to TRBJ2-7; 8 nucleotides align to TRBD2. V lost 5 bases, J lost 4 bases, and 7 bases stayed unmatched. This CDR3 has 14 amino acids. CDR1 and CDR2 from the germline V gene are MNHEY and SVGEGT. CDR3 sequence (DNA): TGTGCCAGCAGTGCGGCTAGCGGGTCTTACGAGCAGTACTTC. Its translation: CASSAASGSYEQYF.

The V and J genes are TRBV24-1 and TRBJ2-2; D gene uncertain. CDR3 length equals 13 residues. The V end lost 5 bases, the J end lost 0 bases, and 3 bases lay between the germline ends. Germline CDR1 and CDR2: KGHDR and SFDVKD. The CDR3 loop is CATSVSNTGELFF. The DNA of the CDR3 is TGTGCCACCAGTGTATCGAACACCGGGGAGCTGTTTTTT.

The chain recombines TRBV28 with TRBJ2-2; D remains unclear. Trimming left V 6 bases short and J 7 bases short, with 18 bases between. Looked up from germline, CDR1 is MDHEN and CDR2 is SYDVKM. This CDR3 is 15 amino acids long. CDR3 loop: CASSSLHRVNGELFF. The DNA of the CDR3 is TGTGCCAGCAGCTCATTACACCGGGTTAACGGGGAGCTGTTTTTT.

The chain joins TRBV9 to TRBJ2-2; 15 bases align to TRBD2. V was clipped by 0 bases and J by 7 bases; unmatched bases: 13. The germline V gene has CDR1 SGDLS and CDR2 YYNGEE. The CDR3 runs to 20 residues. The CDR3 nucleotides are TGTGCCAGCAGCGTAGCTGGACTAGCGGGAGGGCAAGTGAGGAACGGGGAGCTGTTTTTT. The encoded protein is CASSVAGLAGGQVRNGELFF. Based on the CDR3 plus reference TRBV9 and TRBJ2-2, the full variable domain is DSGVTQTPKHLITATGQRVTLRCSPRSGDLSVYWYQQSLDQGLQFLIQYYNGEERAKGNILERFSAQQFPDLHSELNLSSLELGDSALYFCASSVAGLAGGQVRNGELFFGEGSRLTVL.

This clone has a single count. This sequence joins TRBV28 and TRBJ1-5; D remains unclear. Trimming removed 2 bases from V and 10 bases from J, with 9 bases in between. The CDR3 sequence is 12 residues long. Germline assignment: CDR1 MDHEN and CDR2 SYDVKM. CDR3 nucleotide sequence: TGTGCCAGCAGTTTAGTGAGAATTCCCCAGCATTTT. This sequence encodes CASSLVRIPQHF.

The rearrangement links TRBV19 to TRBJ1-2, with 11 bases identical to TRBD1. In germline, CDR1 is LNHDA, CDR2 SQIVND (reference sequence). The trim removed 5 bases at V and 4 bases at J, leaving 6 bases unmatched. This CDR3 comprises 15 residues. The DNA for the CDR3 is TGTGCCAGTAGTCCCCGGGACAGGGGGATCTATGGCTACACCTTC. The encoded protein is CASSPRDRGIYGYTF.

The chain is built from TRBV24-1 and TRBJ2-7, with 10 bases lining up with TRBD1. The CDR3 sequence is 12 residues long. V gave up 9 bases and J gave up 6 bases; unmatched junction bases: 4. Germline CDR1 and CDR2: KGHDR and SFDVKD. The CDR3 DNA is TGTGCCACCCGGGACAGGGGATCCGAGCAGTACTTC. Protein sequence: CATRDRGSEQYF.

This clone was recorded once. The V call is TRBV30, the J call TRBJ1-5, with TRBD1 matching 7 bases. Trimming took 0 bases from V and 10 from J; bases not matched to a gene: 6. The germline V gene has CDR1 GTSNPN and CDR2 SVGIG (reference sequence). The CDR3 extends over 13 amino acids. The CDR3 nucleotides are TGTGCCTGGAGTGTAAGGGGGCTGCAACCCCAGCATTTT. Protein: CAWSVRGLQPQHF.

The chain joins TRBV6-5 to TRBJ2-3; a weak D match, TRBD2 (5 bases). CDR3 size: 13 residues. The germline V and J ends were trimmed by 7 bases and 3 bases, with 11 bases remaining between them. Germline V gene lookup returns CDR1 MNHEY and CDR2 SVGAGI. The CDR3: CASMRADTDTQYF. The DNA of the CDR3 is TGTGCCAGCATGCGGGCAGATACAGATACGCAGTATTTT.

J is TRBJ2-2 and V is TRBV7-6, with TRBD1 as a possible D gene (6 bases). Germline CDR1 SGHVS, CDR2 FNYEAQ. V was trimmed by 5 bases and J by 0 bases, leaving 13 bases between them. The CDR3 is made up of 16 amino acids. The CDR3 here is CASSPHRAPNTGELFF. CDR3 DNA: TGTGCCAGCAGCCCACACAGGGCTCCGAACACCGGGGAGCTGTTTTTT.

The chain couples TRBV19 to TRBJ2-5, with 8 bases lining up with TRBD2. V lost 1 base to trimming and J lost 4 bases; unmatched junction nucleotides: 5. CDR1 is LNHDA, CDR2 SQIVND, per germline (reference sequence). The CDR3 spans 15 residues. CDR3 sequence: CASSIGGLAGETQYF. The DNA of the CDR3 is TGTGCCAGTAGTATAGGAGGGCTAGCGGGAGAGACCCAGTACTTC.

This chain uses TRBV27 with TRBJ2-1, with TRBD1 matching over 8 bases. The CDR3 is made up of 15 amino acids. J gave up 0 bases and V 6 bases, and 4 bases lay outside the gene matches. Germline lookup yields CDR1 MNHEY and CDR2 SMNVEV (reference sequence). The CDR3 coding sequence is TGTGCCAGCAGCTGGACAGGGACCTCCTACAATGAGCAGTTCTTC. Protein sequence: CASSWTGTSYNEQFF.

The V and J genes are TRBV7-8 and TRBJ2-7, with a possible D match to TRBD1 (5 bases). V was cut by 5 bases and J by 6 bases, with 11 bases left in between. The CDR3 spans 12 residues. CDR1 and CDR2 from the germline V gene are SGHVS and FQNEAQ. The DNA of the CDR3 is TGTGCCAGCAGCCGGAGTACAGGCGAGCAGTACTTC. Protein sequence: CASSRSTGEQYF.

This chain links TRBV6-5 with TRBJ1-5; D remains unclear. V lost 0 bases and J lost 7, with 13 bases in between. Germline CDR1 and CDR2: MNHEY and SVGAGI. The CDR3 loop spans 15 amino acids. Here the CDR3 reads CASSYSSRVRQPQHF. In DNA, the CDR3 is TGTGCCAGCAGTTACTCCTCGCGGGTACGGCAGCCCCAGCATTTT.

J is TRBJ2-2 and V is TRBV5-1; TRBD1 aligns across 9 bases. Germline-derived CDR1 and CDR2 are SGHRS and YFSETQ. The CDR3 is 15 amino acids. The junction had 2 bases not matched to a gene; V was cut back by 4 bases and J by 1 base. This CDR3 reads CASSAGQGNTGELFF. The DNA for the CDR3 is TGCGCCAGCAGCGCGGGACAGGGGAACACCGGGGAGCTGTTTTTT.

The J gene is TRBJ1-2, the V gene TRBV30; 7 nucleotides agree with TRBD1. CDR3 length: 13 residues. V lost 8 bases to trimming and J lost 0 bases; unmatched junction nucleotides: 6. The germline CDR1 and CDR2 sequences are GTSNPN and SVGIG (reference sequence). As DNA, the CDR3 is TGTGCCACTCAGGGGGGTGCTAACTATGGCTACACCTTC. Residues: CATQGGANYGYTF.

The J gene is TRBJ2-7, the V gene TRBV28; D gene ambiguous. CDR3 length equals 12 residues. Looked up from germline, CDR1 is MDHEN and CDR2 is SYDVKM. Deletions cut 6 bases from V and 6 bases from J, with 12 bases between. The CDR3 region is CASRSDSFEQYF. CDR3 in DNA: TGTGCCAGCAGGTCAGATTCGTTCGAGCAGTACTTC. Full variable domain (missing parts from reference TRBV28 and TRBJ2-7): DVKVTQSSRYLVKRTGEKVFLECVQDMDHENMFWYRQDPGLGLRLIYFSYDVKMKEKGDIPEGYSVSREKKERFSLILESASTNQTSMYLCASRSDSFEQYFGPGTRLTVT.

The V and J genes are TRBV2 and TRBJ2-1; TRBD2 aligns across 11 bases. The CDR3 covers 16 residues. CDR1 is SNHLY, CDR2 FYNNEI, per germline. The V gene end was trimmed by 1 base and the J gene end by 2 bases; junction bases not matched to a gene: 1. As DNA, the CDR3 is TGTGCCAGCAGTGAAGGGGGACTAGCGGCCTACAATGAGCAGTTCTTC. It yields the protein CASSEGGLAAYNEQFF.

This chain links TRBV7-9 with TRBJ2-7, with D hard to call. Trimming shortened V by 5 bases and J by 3 bases, and 14 bases separated the two germline ends. CDR1 is SEHNR and CDR2 is FQNEAQ in the germline V gene (reference sequence). This CDR3 region has 14 residues. This CDR3 is CASSPRTGSYEQYF. CDR3 sequence (DNA): TGTGCCAGCAGCCCACGAACGGGTAGCTACGAGCAGTACTTC.

The chain links TRBV6-2 or TRBV6-3 to TRBJ2-3; the match to TRBD2 covers 8 bases. The germline V gene encodes CDR1 MNHEY and CDR2 SVGEGT. The CDR3 contains 14 residues. Trimming removed 6 bases from V and 2 bases from J; junction bases left unmatched: 4. The CDR3 loop reads CASSISGTTDTQYF. The CDR3 DNA reads TGTGCCAGCAGCATTAGCGGGACCACAGATACGCAGTATTTT.